A single sample gave rise to the 23 T cell receptor beta chains below, sequenced in a study of blood T cell repertoires in COVID-19. The table came from immunoSEQ multiplex PCR; TCRdb's copy has only in-frame clones and leaves some out. The table includes around 180,000 clones, under 80% detected once. The sample taken for sequencing was peripheral blood. The receptors here all came from a woman of 80 years or more with acute or convalescent COVID-19.

The chain joins TRBV7-2 to TRBJ2-7, with 8 bases identical to TRBD2. The CDR3 is 16 amino acids. V shed 5 bases and J 3 bases; nucleotides not matched to a gene: 12. The germline gives CDR1 SGHTA, CDR2 FQGNSA. The CDR3 DNA follows: TGTGCCAGCAGCGACCAGCCGGCGGGAGGTTACTACGAGCAGTACTTC. Its protein product is CASSDQPAGGYYEQYF.

The chain joins TRBV18 to TRBJ2-2, with D perhaps TRBD1 (6 bases). Trimming left V 2 bases short and J 5 bases short, with 15 bases between. The CDR3 extends over 16 amino acids. CDR1 KGHSH and CDR2 LQKENI come from the germline V gene. Here the CDR3 DNA reads TGTGCCAGCTCACCAACCATGTTGCAGGGGACCGGGGAGCTGTTTTTT. Its translation: CASSPTMLQGTGELFF. Full variable domain (rest looked up from reference TRBV18 and TRBJ2-2): NAGVMQNPRHLVRRRGQEARLRCSPMKGHSHVYWYRQLPEEGLKFMVYLQKENIIDESGMPKERFSAEFPKEGPSILRIQQVVRGDSAAYFCASSPTMLQGTGELFFGEGSRLTVL.

CDR3 in amino acids: CASSLAGTTTSPLHF. The CDR3 DNA is TGTGCCAGCAGCTTGGCCGGGACAACCACTTCACCCCTCCACTTT. The V gene is TRBV5-6, the J gene TRBJ1-6; TRBD1 might be the D (6 bases). V was shortened by 0 bases and J by 9 bases, with 13 bases between the two germline ends. This CDR3 is built from 15 residues. Per germline, CDR1 SGHDT and CDR2 YYEEEE. The whole variable domain, filled in from reference TRBV5-6 and TRBJ1-6, reads DAGVTQSPTHLIKTRGQQVTLRCSPKSGHDTVSWYQQALGQGPQFIFQYYEEEERQRGNFPDRFSGHQFPNYSSELNVNALLLGDSALYLCASSLAGTTTSPLHFGNGTRLTVT.

The chain employs TRBV5-8 and TRBJ1-3; D call uncertain. Germline assignment: CDR1 SGHTS and CDR2 YDEGEE. Between the trimmed V and J ends, which lost 5 bases and 0 bases, there was a span of 6 bases. The CDR3 length is 13 residues. CDR3 nucleotides: TGTGCCAGCAGAATCTACTCTGGAAACACCATATATTTT. It codes for CASRIYSGNTIYF.

V usage is TRBV6-2 or TRBV6-3 and J usage is TRBJ1-5; TRBD1 agrees at 7 bases. The V gene's germline CDR1 is MNHEY and CDR2 SVGEGT. This CDR3 contains 16 residues. V shed 4 bases and J 0 bases; nucleotides not matched to a gene: 6. The DNA for the CDR3 is TGTGCCAGCAGTTTCCCCAGGGGGGATAGCAATCAGCCCCAGCATTTT. It codes for CASSFPRGDSNQPQHF.

The rearrangement links TRBV27 to TRBJ2-7, with D possibly matching TRBD1 (7 bases). V lost 0 bases and J lost 6, with 15 bases in between. The CDR3 consists of 15 residues. The germline V gene has CDR1 MNHEY and CDR2 SMNVEV (reference sequence). CDR3 coding DNA: TGTGCCAGCAGTTTATCGAGGAGGGGGCGAAGCGAGCAGTACTTC. It translates to CASSLSRRGRSEQYF.

The chain uses TRBV5-1 and TRBJ2-5, with unresolved D. The V gene lost 8 bases and the J gene lost 1 base, with 15 bases spanning the gap. Germline lookup yields CDR1 SGHRS and CDR2 YFSETQ. The CDR3 spans 14 residues. The CDR3 spells CASSNANIQETQYF. In DNA form, the CDR3 reads TGCGCCAGTAGTAACGCGAATATCCAAGAGACCCAGTACTTC.

Concerning this clone: Additional DNA sequences in this sample encode the identical CDR3. V usage is TRBV27 and J usage is TRBJ2-7, with 9 positions matching TRBD2. J lost 4 bases, V lost 6 bases, and 7 bases had no gene match. Germline lookup yields CDR1 MNHEY and CDR2 SMNVEV (reference sequence). The CDR3 totals 14 residues. CDR3 in DNA: TGTGCCAGCAGCCCGGGACTAGCTGGTTACGAGCAGTACTTC. Translated: CASSPGLAGYEQYF.

Details on this clone: The same CDR3 arises from other DNA sequences in this sample as well. This chain joins TRBV5-1 and TRBJ1-4; 9 nucleotides match TRBD1. The CDR3 covers 14 residues. With V trimmed by 4 bases and J by 5 bases, 3 bases remained unmatched. Per the germline V gene, CDR1 is SGHRS and CDR2 is YFSETQ. The CDR3 DNA reads as TGCGCCAGCAGCCCGGGACAGGGAAATGAAAAACTGTTTTTT. It yields the protein CASSPGQGNEKLFF.

V usage is TRBV30 and J usage is TRBJ1-1; maybe TRBD1 (5 bases). The CDR3 is 15 residues long. V dropped 2 bases and J dropped 4 bases, with 17 bases sitting between them. In germline, CDR1 is GTSNPN, CDR2 SVGIG (reference sequence). CDR3 sequence (DNA): TGTGCCTGGAGTCCCATGGCAGGGCAGGGCACTGAAGCTTTCTTT. Its translation is CAWSPMAGQGTEAFF.

This clone was recorded a few times. The V gene is TRBV3-1 (or the pseudogene TRBV3-2), the J gene TRBJ2-1; 10 nucleotides agree with TRBD1. Trimming removed 4 bases from V and 8 bases from J; junction bases left unmatched: 8. This CDR3 contains 15 residues. CDR1 and CDR2 from the germline V gene are LGHDT and YNNKEL (reference sequence). The CDR3: CASSLGTGDGYEQFF. The CDR3 bases are TGTGCCAGCAGCCTCGGGACAGGGGATGGCTATGAGCAGTTCTTC.

This sequence joins TRBV7-8 and TRBJ2-3; maybe TRBD2 (5 bases). Trimming took 4 bases from V and 0 from J, leaving 14 bases between them. The CDR3 length is 16 residues. Per the germline V gene, CDR1 is SGHVS and CDR2 is FQNEAQ. This CDR3 is CASSSYVATSTDTQYF. The CDR3 DNA sequence: TGTGCCAGCAGCTCCTACGTAGCGACTAGCACAGATACGCAGTATTTT.

The count of this clone is one. This chain connects TRBV29-1 to TRBJ2-5; D might be TRBD2 (7 bases). There are 13 residues in the CDR3. The germline V and J ends were trimmed by 7 bases and 5 bases, with 17 bases remaining between them. CDR1 is SQVTM and CDR2 is ANQGSEA in the germline V gene. CDR3 coding DNA: TGCAGCGCTCAGCGGGGCCAGGGGGAGACCCAGTACTTC. Protein sequence: CSAQRGQGETQYF.

This chain joins TRBV28 and TRBJ1-4; D not certain. The CDR3 has 11 amino acids. Between the trimmed V and J ends, which lost 7 bases and 8 bases, there was a span of 8 bases. Germline CDR1 is MDHEN and CDR2 is SYDVKM. The CDR3 DNA sequence: TGTGCCAGCACCTCGCGGGAAAAACTGTTTTTT. Translating gives CASTSREKLFF.

This chain uses TRBV11-2 with TRBJ1-4; D gene unclear. V lost 1 base, J lost 8 bases, and 14 bases lay in between. The CDR3 sequence is 15 residues long. The germline V gene has CDR1 SGHAT and CDR2 FQNNGV. The CDR3 coding sequence is TGTGCCAGCAGCTTAGTCGGGTATCCGAACGAAAAACTGTTTTTT. Translated: CASSLVGYPNEKLFF.

This clone was observed a few times. The V call is TRBV18, the J call TRBJ2-1, with 8 bases aligning to TRBD1. In germline, CDR1 is KGHSH, CDR2 LQKENI. CDR3 length: 13 residues. The trim removed 3 bases at V and 15 bases at J, leaving 10 bases unmatched. The CDR3 nucleotides read TGTGCCAGCTCACCTCAGGACAGGGCCGGCTGGTTCTTC. As protein: CASSPQDRAGWFF. The whole variable domain, filled in from reference TRBV18 and TRBJ2-1, reads NAGVMQNPRHLVRRRGQEARLRCSPMKGHSHVYWYRQLPEEGLKFMVYLQKENIIDESGMPKERFSAEFPKEGPSILRIQQVVRGDSAAYFCASSPQDRAGWFFGPGTRLTVL.

The rearrangement links TRBV28 to TRBJ2-3, with D possibly TRBD1 on 6 matching bases. The CDR3 has 14 residues. Germline CDR1 and CDR2: MDHEN and SYDVKM. V lost 5 bases to trimming and J lost 5 bases, with 14 bases between them. The CDR3 region has the DNA TGTGCCAGCAGTCTCGCAGGGGCGATAGATACGCAGTATTTT. The encoded protein is CASSLAGAIDTQYF.

This clone was counted ten times or more. The chain combines TRBV12-3 or TRBV12-4 with TRBJ2-4, with 8 bases aligning to TRBD1. The V gene end was trimmed by 5 bases and the J gene end by 16 bases; junction bases not matched to a gene: 10. The CDR3 has 12 amino acids. The CDR3 nucleotides read TGTGCCAGCAGTGAGCAGGGGGCCTTATCTTACTTC. This encodes CASSEQGALSYF.

The J gene is TRBJ1-6, the V gene TRBV5-1, with 10 bases identical to TRBD1. This CDR3 spans 16 amino acids. With V trimmed by 6 bases and J by 9 bases, 12 bases remained unmatched. The germline gives CDR1 SGHRS, CDR2 YFSETQ. CDR3 DNA: TGCGCCAGCACCCTAACAGTTGACAGGGGGCCTTCACCCCTCCACTTT. Translating gives CASTLTVDRGPSPLHF. Combining the CDR3 with reference TRBV5-1 and TRBJ1-6 gives the whole variable domain KAGVTQTPRYLIKTRGQQVTLSCSPISGHRSVSWYQQTPGQGLQFLFEYFSETQRNKGNFPGRFSGRQFSNSRSEMNVSTLELGDSALYLCASTLTVDRGPSPLHFGNGTRLTVT.

This chain joins TRBV19 and TRBJ1-5; D is possibly TRBD1 (6 bases). Trimming removed 1 base from V and 0 bases from J, with 13 bases in between. The CDR3 sequence is 17 residues long. The V gene's germline CDR1 is LNHDA and CDR2 SQIVND (reference sequence). CDR3 residues: CASSIAIRTVSNQPQHF. For the CDR3, the DNA is TGTGCCAGTAGTATAGCGATACGGACAGTTAGCAATCAGCCCCAGCATTTT. The variable domain in full, with the rest retrieved from reference TRBV19 and TRBJ1-5, is DGGITQSPKYLFRKEGQNVTLSCEQNLNHDAMYWYRQDPGQGLRLIYYSQIVNDFQKGDIAEGYSVSREKKESFPLTVTSAQKNPTAFYLCASSIAIRTVSNQPQHFGDGTRLSIL.

This clone occurred a few times. This rearrangement joins TRBV10-3 to TRBJ2-1; TRBD2 matches at 11 bases. CDR1 is ENHRY, CDR2 SYGVKD, per germline. This CDR3 is built from 16 residues. The V gene end was trimmed by 0 bases and the J gene end by 5 bases; junction bases not matched to a gene: 3. The CDR3 DNA reads as TGTGCCATCAGTGAGTCGATGGGACTAGCGGACAATGAGCAGTTCTTC. Protein product: CAISESMGLADNEQFF.

The genes are TRBV7-3 and TRBJ2-5, with D unclear. Germline CDR1 is SGHTA and CDR2 is FQGTGA. The CDR3 has 13 residues. Trimming pared 4 bases from V and 4 bases from J, leaving 10 bases between. Written as DNA, the CDR3 is TGTGCCAGCAGCTATGGAGAGTTAGAGACCCAGTACTTC. Its protein is CASSYGELETQYF.

V is TRBV18 and J is TRBJ2-5; D might be TRBD2 (6 bases). The V end was cut by 2 bases, the J end by 2 bases, with 12 bases between. The CDR3 has 15 residues. The germline gives CDR1 KGHSH, CDR2 LQKENI. In DNA, the CDR3 is TGTGCCAGCTCACCAAGGGACTTGGCACAAGAGACCCAGTACTTC. This translates into CASSPRDLAQETQYF.